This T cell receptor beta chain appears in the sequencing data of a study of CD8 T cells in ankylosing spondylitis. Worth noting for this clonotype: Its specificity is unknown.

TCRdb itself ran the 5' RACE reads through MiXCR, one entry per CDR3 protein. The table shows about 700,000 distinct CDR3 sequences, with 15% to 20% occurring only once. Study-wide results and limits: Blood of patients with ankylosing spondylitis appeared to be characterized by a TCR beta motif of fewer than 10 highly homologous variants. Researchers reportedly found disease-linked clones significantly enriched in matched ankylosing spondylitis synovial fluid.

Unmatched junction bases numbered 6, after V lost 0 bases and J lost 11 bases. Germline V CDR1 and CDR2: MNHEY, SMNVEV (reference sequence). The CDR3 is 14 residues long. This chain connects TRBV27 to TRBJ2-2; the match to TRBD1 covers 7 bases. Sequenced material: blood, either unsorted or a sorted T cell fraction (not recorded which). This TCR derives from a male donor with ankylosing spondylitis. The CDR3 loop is CASSLSSRGYELFF. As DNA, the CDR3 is TGTGCCAGCAGTTTATCGAGCAGGGGGTATGAGCTGTTTTTT.